Each of the 13 T cell receptor beta chains below was sequenced from the same sample in a study of technical replicates of blood from a few donors. Some clones are missing from TCRdb's copy, which holds only in-frame ones; the method was immunoSEQ multiplex PCR. The table includes 90,000 to 100,000 clones, about 94% detected once. What was sequenced was T cells isolated from PBMCs. All receptors come from a human donor in good health.

This clone has just one count. The CDR3 sequence: CASSASEGTQYF. The CDR3 DNA reads TGCGCCAGCAGCGCTAGCGAGGGGACCCAGTACTTC. The chain couples TRBV4-1 to TRBJ2-5; weak D call: TRBD2 (6 bases). The germline CDR1 and CDR2 sequences are MGHRA and YSYEKL. The CDR3 has 12 amino acids. The V gene lost 5 bases and the J gene lost 7 bases, with 11 bases spanning the gap.

The chain couples TRBV10-1 to TRBJ1-5; tentative D call: TRBD1 (6 bases). Germline CDR1 is WNHNN and CDR2 is SYGVQD (reference sequence). The V end lost 6 bases, the J end lost 5 bases, and 17 bases lay between the germline ends. This CDR3 region has 15 residues. The DNA of the CDR3 is TGCGCCAGCAGGGGACAACCCGCTCGGGATCAGCCCCAGCATTTT. Residues: CASRGQPARDQPQHF.

The chain has TRBV19 and TRBJ2-6, with no clear D. The CDR3 is 15 residues long. In germline, CDR1 is LNHDA, CDR2 SQIVND (reference sequence). Trimming pared 3 bases from V and 7 bases from J, leaving 13 bases between. CDR3 sequence reads: CASSIFLARANVLTF. As DNA, the CDR3 is TGTGCCAGTAGTATTTTCCTGGCTCGAGCCAACGTCCTGACTTTC.

The chain employs TRBV7-2 and TRBJ2-5, with D unresolved. V lost 5 bases and J lost 2, with 3 bases in between. CDR1 SGHTA and CDR2 FQGNSA come from the germline V gene. The CDR3 covers 11 residues. The CDR3 loop reads CASSLQETQYF. The CDR3 DNA is TGTGCCAGCAGCCTTCAAGAGACCCAGTACTTC.

The chain recombines TRBV27 with TRBJ2-5; 11 positions match TRBD2. Germline loops: CDR1 MNHEY, CDR2 SMNVEV (reference sequence). The CDR3 contains 14 residues. Germline trimming cut 8 bases from V and 5 bases from J; bases unmatched to any gene: 7. The CDR3 nucleotides read TGTGCCAGCTTTAGCGGGGGGGCTGGGGAGACCCAGTACTTC. Translating it yields CASFSGGAGETQYF.

V gene TRBV19 combines with J gene TRBJ1-1, with no clear D. The germline V gene encodes CDR1 LNHDA and CDR2 SQIVND (reference sequence). V was pared by 7 bases and J by 0 bases, with 12 bases between. The CDR3 loop spans 14 amino acids. Here the CDR3 DNA reads TGTGCCAGTAAAAAGAGGAGCGTGAACACTGAAGCTTTCTTT. It translates to CASKKRSVNTEAFF.

V usage is TRBV19 and J usage is TRBJ2-3; TRBD2 might be the D (6 bases). Trimming took off 3 bases at V and 3 bases at J, with 13 bases between the two ends. This CDR3 has 15 amino acids. The germline V gene encodes CDR1 LNHDA and CDR2 SQIVND (reference sequence). The CDR3 spells CASSIAGWLTDTQYF. The CDR3, as DNA: TGTGCCAGTAGTATCGCGGGGTGGTTGACAGATACGCAGTATTTT.

This clone was recorded a few times. The rearrangement joins TRBV7-9 to TRBJ1-2; unclear D gene. The CDR3 is made up of 13 amino acids. The germline V and J ends were trimmed by 7 bases and 3 bases, with 12 bases remaining between them. Germline CDR1 reads SEHNR; CDR2 reads FQNEAQ (reference sequence). The CDR3 DNA reads as TGTGCCAGCACGAGAGGGAGCTACTATGGCTACACCTTC. It specifies CASTRGSYYGYTF.

This sequence joins TRBV6-1 and TRBJ2-7; D call uncertain. The V end was cut by 2 bases, the J end by 6 bases, with 20 bases between. The CDR3 length is 16 residues. CDR1 and CDR2 from the germline V gene are MNHNS and SASEGT. The CDR3 loop is CASSEPEWARFTEQYF. CDR3 nucleotide sequence: TGTGCCAGCAGTGAACCGGAATGGGCCCGCTTTACCGAGCAGTACTTC.

This chain connects TRBV29-1 to TRBJ1-1, with 7 bases identical to TRBD1. Germline V gene sequence: CDR1 SQVTM, CDR2 ANQGSEA. CDR3 size: 13 residues. V dropped 3 bases and J dropped 3; count of bases not matched to a gene: 4. Written as DNA, the CDR3 is TGCAGCGTTGAGGGGACAGTTGACACTGAAGCTTTCTTT. It yields the protein CSVEGTVDTEAFF.

In its sample, this clone was seen once. The CDR3 sequence: CASSLASSDSTQYF. The CDR3 DNA sequence: TGCGCCAGCAGCTTAGCCTCTAGCGACTCTACGCAGTATTTT. The chain couples TRBV5-1 to TRBJ2-3; D possibly corresponds to TRBD2 (6 bases). In germline, CDR1 is SGHRS, CDR2 YFSETQ. This CDR3 is built from 14 residues. Trimming removed 2 bases from V and 8 bases from J, with 15 bases in between.

This clone came up once. The rearrangement links TRBV4-1 to TRBJ2-2; D gene ambiguous. CDR1 is MGHRA, CDR2 YSYEKL, per germline. There are 13 residues in the CDR3. The V and J ends lost 2 bases and 4 bases respectively, with 5 bases between them. The CDR3 bases are TGCGCCAGCAGCCAACAGTCCACCGGGGAGCTGTTTTTT. Its protein product is CASSQQSTGELFF.

This rearrangement joins TRBV27 to TRBJ2-3; 10 bases align to TRBD1. The germline V gene encodes CDR1 MNHEY and CDR2 SMNVEV (reference sequence). V was clipped by 5 bases and J by 3 bases; unmatched bases: 8. This CDR3 contains 16 residues. The CDR3 DNA reads TGTGCCAGCAGTGCACCCGGGACAGGGGCAACAGATACGCAGTATTTT. It translates to CASSAPGTGATDTQYF.